This TCR beta chain comes out of a study of beta chain features in type 1 diabetes (dated by TCRdb to between 2018 and 2020). About the full investigation: Mean age, gender distribution, total cell number and subset yield were not different between patients and healthy donors. Regulatory and stem cell-like memory subsets were isolated from only 8 patients and about eight healthy donors, whereas naive and central memory subsets came from all 30 or so donors. In the study, recently diagnosed type 1 diabetes patients and matched healthy donors were compared on the TCRB repertoires of their sorted circulating CD4+ T cell subsets. A total of some 110 million sorted cells were examined across all samples, and a strong correlation was observed between cell number per subset and RNA yield. Study-wide findings and limitations: PCR might favor shorter templates, but patient and control samples were amplified and corrected together, so any skew would affect both groups equally. Sequencing cDNA rather than genomic DNA could over-represent highly expressing activated cells, although activation and CD3 levels did not differ between groups. Because the HLA sub-analyses included only small numbers of individuals, any influence of HLA type on TCRB rearrangement was left unresolved. In all four CD4+ subsets, TCRB CDR3 length was moderately but significantly shorter in type 1 diabetes patients. The naive, central memory and regulatory TCRB repertoires appeared to resemble one another more closely among patients than among healthy donors. Patients with type 1 diabetes made fewer insertions and deleted more nucleotides at VDJ recombination sites, implying thymic rearrangement abnormalities.

The High Capacity cDNA Reverse Transcription Kit was used to reverse transcribe all of the isolated RNA, meaning that expressed TCRB transcripts were what got sequenced. Deep immunoSEQ sequencing was applied to naive, central memory and regulatory T cell samples, giving an average of roughly 3.5 million total reads per sample. After sorted cells were lysed in RLT buffer, RNA was extracted with DNase-treated RNeasy Micro or Mini kits, with the choice depending on cell number. To prevent cross-contamination, each cell subset was processed individually, whereas patient and healthy donor samples were processed jointly. TCRB sequences were amplified from cDNA with the immunoSEQ multiplex PCR, producing 87-bp fragments spanning the CDR3 region. The amplicons were sequenced using the Illumina HiSeq platform. The source study handled its data this way. Synthetic template baselines were used to correct PCR bias computationally, reads within Hamming distance 2 were collapsed, and singletons that could not be merged were discarded. By aligning reads against IMGT, V, D and J genes, CDR3 length, and insertions or deletions at six rearrangement sites were assigned. Clonotype counts were normalized to sorted cell number within each subset before computing true diversity and Gini coefficients with the tcR R package. The overlap coefficient, calculated on TCRB nucleotide sequences, was used to measure repertoire sharing. Out-of-frame TCRB sequences from naive cells were analyzed to stand in for the pre-selection repertoire. As stored in TCRdb, this immuneACCESS dataset retains in-frame rearrangements with V and J assigned. A fraction of the clones does not appear; measured against another copy, unresolved V genes explain less than half of the discrepancy, and the remainder lacks a known reason. V and J calls and clone size follow that table, whereas D and trimming were derived from the DNA. The sample includes about 900,000 clones, with roughly a sixth observed a single time. The top ten clones comprise around 0.02% of the sample.

Based on the germline V gene, the CDR1 and CDR2 sequences are MNHEY and SVGAGI. At the junction V is shortened by 4 bases and J by 6 bases; bases outside the gene matches: 11. The CDR3 spans 16 residues, from the cysteine through the phenylalanine. Only the CDR3 part of the read is kept: 48 bases, read in frame from the first base. Each donor gave one peripheral blood draw, approximately 110 mL on average, collected into heparinised tubes. Naive, central memory, regulatory and stem cell-like memory CD4+ T cells were sorted on a BD FACSAria II using a panel including CD45RO, CCR7, CD25, CD127, CD95 and CD27. A purity above 98% was achieved for all sorted populations. PBMCs were separated immediately by Lymphoprep density gradient centrifugation and were stained directly, without being cultured. To minimize batch effects, samples were stained and sorted in pairs, one healthy donor with one patient per experiment.

Details on this clone: No cognate antigen has been identified for it. Base quality data are lacking; no much larger clone is found one base away.

The V and J genes are TRBV6-5 and TRBJ2-5, with 10 junctional bases fitting TRBD1. The TCR comes from a woman aged 18 to 35 in good health. The material sequenced was naive CD4+ T cells from blood. The sample's cell subset or site, from its label and the paper: true naive CD4+ T cells. In nucleotides, the sequence is TGTGCCAGCAGTTCAACCGGGACAGGGGTGAGGAAGACCCAGTACTTC. Its product reads: CASSSTGTGVRKTQYF.